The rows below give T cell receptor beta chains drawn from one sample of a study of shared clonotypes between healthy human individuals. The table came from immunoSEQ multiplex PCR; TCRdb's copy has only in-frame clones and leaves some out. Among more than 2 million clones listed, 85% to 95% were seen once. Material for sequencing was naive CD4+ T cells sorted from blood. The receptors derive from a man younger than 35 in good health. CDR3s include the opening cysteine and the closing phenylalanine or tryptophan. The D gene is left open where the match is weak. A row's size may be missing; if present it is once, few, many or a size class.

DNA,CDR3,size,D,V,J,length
TGTGCCAGTAGTATCTGGGCCAGGGGGCGGACAGATACGCAGTATTTT,CASSIWARGRTDTQYF,-,TRBD1,TRBV19,TRBJ2-3,16
TGTGCCAGCAGTTCCCAGCTCACTTTGAATTCACCCCTCCACTTT,CASSSQLTLNSPLHF,once,-,TRBV6-6,TRBJ1-6,15
TGTGCCAGCAGCTTAGGCAGGCACCTTGAAGAGACCCAGTACTTC,CASSLGRHLEETQYF,-,-,TRBV11-2,TRBJ2-5,15
TGTGCCAGCCTAAGGGAAGGGACAGGTCAGCCCCAGCATTTT,CASLREGTGQPQHF,once,TRBD1,TRBV2,TRBJ1-5,14
TGCGCCAGCAGCTTAGCCCATGGGGACAGGGATGGCTACACCTTC,CASSLAHGDRDGYTF,-,TRBD1,TRBV5-1,TRBJ1-2,15
TGTGCCAGCAGTCCCCAAGGTGGGGGGACCTATGGCTACACCTTC,CASSPQGGGTYGYTF,-,-,TRBV2,TRBJ1-2,15
TGTGCCAGCAGTTTGTCCAGGGTGACGGTCTTCTACAATGAGCAGTTCTTC,CASSLSRVTVFYNEQFF,-,-,TRBV28,TRBJ2-1,17
TGTGCCATCAGACAGGGGGAGGACACCGGGGAGCTGTTTTTT,CAIRQGEDTGELFF,-,TRBD1,TRBV10-3,TRBJ2-2,14
TGTGCCACCAGCAGGCGATTAGTAGATACGCAGTATTTT,CATSRRLVDTQYF,-,-,TRBV15,TRBJ2-3,13
TGTGCCAGCAGGGCGGGGGAAAGTGGGCCCCAGCATTTT,CASRAGESGPQHF,-,-,TRBV6-6,TRBJ1-5,13
TGTGCCAGTAGTAGGACAGGGATGGTGAACACTGAAGCTTTCTTT,CASSRTGMVNTEAFF,-,TRBD1,TRBV19,TRBJ1-1,15
TGTGCAGGGGGAGTTCAGGGGGCGATCACTGAAGCTTTCTTT,CAGGVQGAITEAFF,-,TRBD1,TRBV2,TRBJ1-1,14
TGTGCCAGCAGCCAAGGTCTAGTGGACCAAGAGACCCAGTACTTC,CASSQGLVDQETQYF,-,-,TRBV4-2,TRBJ2-5,15
TGTGCCAGCAGTCAACTGGGGGGGACAGACGAAAAACTGTTTTTT,CASSQLGGTDEKLFF,-,TRBD1,TRBV28,TRBJ1-4,15
TGTGCCATCAGTGCAAGACTAGCGGGAGGATCCCCCCCCAGCACAGATACGCAGTATTTT,CAISARLAGGSPPSTDTQYF,-,TRBD2,TRBV10-3,TRBJ2-3,20
TGCGCCAGCAGCCCGACAGGGCTTAATCAGCCCCAGCATTTT,CASSPTGLNQPQHF,-,TRBD1,TRBV5-1,TRBJ1-5,14
TGTGCCAGCAGCTTACGGGGACGAGGGAAATGGACAGATACGCAGTATTTT,CASSLRGRGKWTDTQYF,once,-,TRBV7-8,TRBJ2-3,17
TGTGCCAGCAGCTCCCAGGGACTAAGTTCGGAGCAGTACTTC,CASSSQGLSSEQYF,-,TRBD2,TRBV11-2,TRBJ2-7,14
TGTGCCAGCAGCCAGAACGACAGACGGATTCCCTACGAGCAGTACTTC,CASSQNDRRIPYEQYF,-,-,TRBV14,TRBJ2-7,16
TGTGCCAGCAGGACGGGACTAGCGGGGCCGACCTACGAGCAGTACTTC,CASRTGLAGPTYEQYF,-,TRBD2,TRBV2,TRBJ2-7,16
TGTGCCAGCAGCAAAGCGCTTACAGGGGGCATCAACGAGCAGTACTTC,CASSKALTGGINEQYF,-,-,TRBV21-1,TRBJ2-7,16
TGTGCCAGCAGCTTACAGGGGACGGATACGCAGTATTTT,CASSLQGTDTQYF,-,-,TRBV11-3,TRBJ2-3,13
TGTGCCAGCAGTGAATCACAGGGGAGAGGCACTGAAGCTTTCTTT,CASSESQGRGTEAFF,-,TRBD1,TRBV6-1,TRBJ1-1,15
TGTGCCAGCTCACCAGTCACGCCTAGCGGGGACCCAGGGGATACGCAGTATTTT,CASSPVTPSGDPGDTQYF,-,TRBD2,TRBV18,TRBJ2-3,18
TGCGCCAGCAGCCTTGTGGCTAGCGGACTCCCCACAGATACGCAGTATTTT,CASSLVASGLPTDTQYF,-,TRBD2,TRBV4-1,TRBJ2-3,17
TGTGCCAGCAGGGACACGAACACTGAAGCTTTCTTT,CASRDTNTEAFF,-,-,TRBV25-1,TRBJ1-1,12
TGCGCCAGCAGCCTGGACGGACCCCCGGGGAATCGCAATCAGCCCCAGCATTTT,CASSLDGPPGNRNQPQHF,-,-,TRBV5-1,TRBJ1-5,18
TGCGCCAGCAGCCAAGATTCAGGAGGGCCCCAGCATTTT,CASSQDSGGPQHF,-,-,TRBV4-3,TRBJ1-5,13
TGTGCCAGCAGCCCCCGACTAGCGTTTACCGGGGAGCTGTTTTTT,CASSPRLAFTGELFF,-,TRBD2,TRBV7-2,TRBJ2-2,15
TGCGCCAGCAGCTTGACAGGCACAGATACGCAGTATTTT,CASSLTGTDTQYF,few,-,TRBV5-1,TRBJ2-3,13
TGCGCCAGCAGCTTGGGGACAGTCAGCGGTGAGCAGTTCTTC,CASSLGTVSGEQFF,-,-,TRBV5-1,TRBJ2-1,14
TGCGCCAGCAGCTTAGTCGGGACAGGGCTATCCTACGAGCAGTACTTC,CASSLVGTGLSYEQYF,-,TRBD1,TRBV5-1,TRBJ2-7,16
TGTGCCAGCAGCTTAGAGCCGCCGGGACAGGGATCGAGGAATTCACCCCTCCACTTT,CASSLEPPGQGSRNSPLHF,-,TRBD1,TRBV11-1,TRBJ1-6,19
TGTGCCTGGAGTGAGGGAGGGGGTGAAGCTTTCTTT,CAWSEGGGEAFF,-,-,TRBV30,TRBJ1-1,12
TGTGCCAGCAGCTTGGCGGGTAGAGTTTCACCCCTCCACTTT,CASSLAGRVSPLHF,-,-,TRBV7-9,TRBJ1-6,14
TGTGCCAGCAAAGAGACAGTACTCTACGAGCAGTACTTC,CASKETVLYEQYF,-,-,TRBV6-5,TRBJ2-7,13
TGTGCCAGCAGTTTAAGGACAGGATATGGCTACACCTTC,CASSLRTGYGYTF,-,TRBD1,TRBV28,TRBJ1-2,13
TGTGCCAGCAGTTTAAAGACAGTCTACGAGCAGTACTTC,CASSLKTVYEQYF,-,-,TRBV28,TRBJ2-7,13
TGCGCCAGCAGCTTGGTTCCAGGGCCGAACTATGGCTACACCTTC,CASSLVPGPNYGYTF,-,-,TRBV5-1,TRBJ1-2,15